The clone carrying this TCR beta chain showed up many times. Primers used in a second PCR of about 7 to 12 cycles were a sample-barcoded 5' primer and a J-beta primer mix. Every individual sample yielded 2.5 million or more paired-end reads (each containing CDR3). From the 5' RACE reads, TCRdb called clonotypes with MiXCR, one entry per CDR3 protein. The sample has about 1,800,000 distinct CDR3 sequences; 28% are singletons. Trimming at V came to 6 bases and at J to 8 bases, leaving 2 bases not matched to a gene. The length of the CDR3 is 12 residues. Germline V CDR1 and CDR2: MNHNS, SASEGT. This entry belongs to a study of blood T cells in healthy people across ages.

The sequenced material came from blood. This chain joins TRBV6-1 and TRBJ2-1; the match to TRBD1 covers 9 bases. The source is a young woman in good health. CDR3 DNA: TGTGCCAGCAGGGGACAGGGCGATGAGCAGTTCTTC. This codes for CASRGQGDEQFF.